This TCR beta chain was identified during a study of shared clonotypes between healthy human individuals. Per the study methods: Filtering differed because ImmunoSEQ produced junction-only sequences that carried no quality scores. Sequencing used immunoSEQ multiplex PCR; TCRdb keeps in-frame clones, though not all of them. V, J and clone size are those of that table, while D and trimming were read from the DNA. Found here are about 2.4 million clones, approximately 93% of them singletons; the top ten hold about 0.39%. The germline V gene encodes CDR1 SNHLY and CDR2 FYNNEI. The CDR3 is made up of 12 amino acids. V was shortened by 3 bases and J by 4 bases, with 5 bases between the two germline ends. Note on this clone: This specimen includes other DNA sequences encoding the same CDR3.

The specimen was naive CD4+ T cells from PBMCs. The subset denotes: CD45RA+ positively selected. The TCR sequence derives from a young man in good health. Some clones in this sample may be carry-over from other donors' samples. The chain has TRBV2 and TRBJ2-3; D unresolved. The CDR3 loop is CASSESADTQYF. The CDR3 nucleotides read TGTGCCAGCAGTGAGTCGGCAGATACGCAGTATTTT.